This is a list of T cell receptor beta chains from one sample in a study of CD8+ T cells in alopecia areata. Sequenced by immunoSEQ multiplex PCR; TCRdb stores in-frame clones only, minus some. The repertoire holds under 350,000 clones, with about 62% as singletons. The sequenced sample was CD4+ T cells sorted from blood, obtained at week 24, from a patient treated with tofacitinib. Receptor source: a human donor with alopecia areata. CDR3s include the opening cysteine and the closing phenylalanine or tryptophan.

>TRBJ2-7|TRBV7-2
CASSLSPLQQYF
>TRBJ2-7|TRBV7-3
CASSLGPGTYEQYF
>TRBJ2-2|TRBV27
CASSLVGEELFF
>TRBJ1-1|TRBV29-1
CSNSGRTNTEAFF
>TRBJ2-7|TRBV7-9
CASSLVGGPEQYF
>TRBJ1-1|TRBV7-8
CASSPRVLNTEAFF
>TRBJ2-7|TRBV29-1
CSGSGWDGSYEQYF
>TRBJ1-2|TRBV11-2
CASSLGDGSYGYTF
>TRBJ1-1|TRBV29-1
CSVAEGGDTEAFF
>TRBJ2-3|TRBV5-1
CASSFGRGTLSDTQYF
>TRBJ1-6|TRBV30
CAWRLRGGFGSPLHF